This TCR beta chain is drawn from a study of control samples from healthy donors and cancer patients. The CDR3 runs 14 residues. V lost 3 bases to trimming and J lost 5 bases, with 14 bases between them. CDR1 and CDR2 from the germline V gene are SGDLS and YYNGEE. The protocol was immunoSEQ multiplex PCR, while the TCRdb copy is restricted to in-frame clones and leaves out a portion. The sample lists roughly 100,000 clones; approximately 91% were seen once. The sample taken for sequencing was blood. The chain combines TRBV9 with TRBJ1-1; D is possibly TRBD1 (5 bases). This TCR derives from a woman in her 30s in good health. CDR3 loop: CASSALEGRTEAFF. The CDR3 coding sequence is TGTGCCAGCAGCGCCCTAGAGGGGAGGACTGAAGCTTTCTTT.